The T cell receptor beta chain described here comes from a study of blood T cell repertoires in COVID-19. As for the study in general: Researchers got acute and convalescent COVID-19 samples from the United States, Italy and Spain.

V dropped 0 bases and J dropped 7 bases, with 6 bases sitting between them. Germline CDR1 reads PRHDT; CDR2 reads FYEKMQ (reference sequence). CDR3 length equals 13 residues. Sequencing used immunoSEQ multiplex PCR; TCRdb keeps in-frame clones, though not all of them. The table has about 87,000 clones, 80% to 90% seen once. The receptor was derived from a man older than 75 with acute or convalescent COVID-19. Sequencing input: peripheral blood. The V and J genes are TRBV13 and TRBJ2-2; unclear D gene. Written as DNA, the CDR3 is TGTGCCAGCAGCTTAGGACTTTTCGGGGAGCTGTTTTTT. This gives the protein CASSLGLFGELFF.